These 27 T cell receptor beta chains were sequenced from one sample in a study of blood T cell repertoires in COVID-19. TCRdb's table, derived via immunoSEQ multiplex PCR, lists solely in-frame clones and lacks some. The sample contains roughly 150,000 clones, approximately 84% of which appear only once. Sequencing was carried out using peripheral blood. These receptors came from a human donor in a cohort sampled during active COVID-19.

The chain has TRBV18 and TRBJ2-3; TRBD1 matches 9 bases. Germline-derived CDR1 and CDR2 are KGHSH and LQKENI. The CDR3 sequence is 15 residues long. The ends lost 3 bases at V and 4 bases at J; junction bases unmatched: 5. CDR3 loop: CASSPGQGNPDTQYF. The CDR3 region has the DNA TGTGCCAGCTCACCCGGACAGGGGAACCCAGATACGCAGTATTTT.

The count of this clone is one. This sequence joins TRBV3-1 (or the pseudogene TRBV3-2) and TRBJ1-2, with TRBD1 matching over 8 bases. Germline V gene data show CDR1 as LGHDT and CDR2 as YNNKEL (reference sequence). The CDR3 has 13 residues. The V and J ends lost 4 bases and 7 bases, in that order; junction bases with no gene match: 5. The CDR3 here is CASSLPGGSGYTF. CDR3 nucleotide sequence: TGTGCCAGCAGCCTCCCAGGGGGCTCTGGCTACACCTTC.

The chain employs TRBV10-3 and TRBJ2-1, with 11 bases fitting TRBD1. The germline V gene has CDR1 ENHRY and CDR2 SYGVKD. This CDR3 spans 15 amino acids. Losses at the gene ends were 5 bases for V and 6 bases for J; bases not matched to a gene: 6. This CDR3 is CAISQDRGPRNEQFF. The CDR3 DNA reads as TGTGCCATCAGTCAGGACAGGGGGCCACGCAATGAGCAGTTCTTC.

In DNA, the CDR3 is TGCGCCAGCAGCCAAGGGATGGGTAGCGGACCCTACGAGCAGTACTTC. The encoded protein is CASSQGMGSGPYEQYF. This chain links TRBV4-1 with TRBJ2-7; D perhaps matches TRBD2 (6 bases). V was clipped by 1 base and J by 2 bases, with 15 bases between them. Germline V CDR1 and CDR2: MGHRA, YSYEKL. There are 16 residues in the CDR3.

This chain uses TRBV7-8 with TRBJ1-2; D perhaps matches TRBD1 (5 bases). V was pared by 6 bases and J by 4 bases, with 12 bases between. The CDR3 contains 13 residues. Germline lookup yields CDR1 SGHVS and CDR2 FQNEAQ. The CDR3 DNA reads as TGTGCCAGCAGTAATACAGGAATCTATGGCTACACCTTC. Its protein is CASSNTGIYGYTF.

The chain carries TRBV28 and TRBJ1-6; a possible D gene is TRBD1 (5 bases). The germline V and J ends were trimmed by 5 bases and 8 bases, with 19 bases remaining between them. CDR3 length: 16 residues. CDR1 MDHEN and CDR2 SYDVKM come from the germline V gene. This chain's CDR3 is CASSPPGQKFYSPLHF. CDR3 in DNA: TGTGCCAGCAGTCCGCCCGGACAAAAATTCTATTCACCCCTCCACTTT.

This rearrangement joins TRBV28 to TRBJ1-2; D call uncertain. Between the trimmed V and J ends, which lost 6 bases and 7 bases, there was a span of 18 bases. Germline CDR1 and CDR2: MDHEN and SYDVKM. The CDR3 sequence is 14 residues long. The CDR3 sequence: CASRTERAPRGYTF. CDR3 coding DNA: TGTGCCAGCAGGACCGAGAGGGCCCCCCGTGGCTACACCTTC.

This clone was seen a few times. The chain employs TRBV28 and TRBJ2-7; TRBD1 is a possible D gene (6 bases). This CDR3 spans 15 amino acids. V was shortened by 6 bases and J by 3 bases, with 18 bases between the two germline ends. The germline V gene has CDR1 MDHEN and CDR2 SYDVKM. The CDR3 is CASSIQGFGIYEQYF. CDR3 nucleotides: TGTGCCAGCAGCATTCAGGGGTTCGGGATCTACGAGCAGTACTTC.

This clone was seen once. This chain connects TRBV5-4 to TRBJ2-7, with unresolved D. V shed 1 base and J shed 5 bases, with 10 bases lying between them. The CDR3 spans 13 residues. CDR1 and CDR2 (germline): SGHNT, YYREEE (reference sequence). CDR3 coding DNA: TGTGCCAGCAGCTTGCCAGGTTTCAACGAGCAGTACTTC. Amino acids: CASSLPGFNEQYF.

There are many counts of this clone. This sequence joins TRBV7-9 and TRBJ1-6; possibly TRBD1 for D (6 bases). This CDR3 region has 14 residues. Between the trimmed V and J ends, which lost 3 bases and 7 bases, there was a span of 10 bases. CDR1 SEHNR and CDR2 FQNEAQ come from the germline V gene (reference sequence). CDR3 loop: CASSFPGQNSPLHF. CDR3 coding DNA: TGTGCCAGCAGCTTTCCGGGACAAAATTCACCCCTCCACTTT.

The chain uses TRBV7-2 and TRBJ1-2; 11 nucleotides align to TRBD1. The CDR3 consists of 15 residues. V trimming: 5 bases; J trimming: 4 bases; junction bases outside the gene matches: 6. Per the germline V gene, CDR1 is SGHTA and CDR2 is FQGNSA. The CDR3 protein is CASSLWTGGAYGYTF. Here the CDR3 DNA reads TGTGCCAGCAGCCTCTGGACAGGGGGCGCCTATGGCTACACCTTC.

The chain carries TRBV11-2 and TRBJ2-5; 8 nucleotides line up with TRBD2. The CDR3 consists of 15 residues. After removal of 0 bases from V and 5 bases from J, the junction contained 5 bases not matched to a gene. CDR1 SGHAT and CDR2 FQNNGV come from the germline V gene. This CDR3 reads CASSLDGGAEETQYF. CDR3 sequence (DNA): TGTGCCAGCAGCTTAGACGGGGGGGCCGAGGAGACCCAGTACTTC.

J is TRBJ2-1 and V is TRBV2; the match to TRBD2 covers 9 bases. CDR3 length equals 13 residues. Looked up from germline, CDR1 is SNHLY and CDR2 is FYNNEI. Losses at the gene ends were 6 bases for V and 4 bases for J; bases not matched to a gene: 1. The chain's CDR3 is CASRSGGYNEQFF. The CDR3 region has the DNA TGTGCCAGCAGGAGCGGGGGGTACAATGAGCAGTTCTTC.

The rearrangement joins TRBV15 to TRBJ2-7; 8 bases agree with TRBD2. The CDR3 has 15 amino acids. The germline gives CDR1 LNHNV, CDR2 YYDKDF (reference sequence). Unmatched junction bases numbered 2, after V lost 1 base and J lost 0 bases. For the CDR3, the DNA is TGTGCCACCAGCAGAGTAAGCGGGGGCTCCTACGAGCAGTACTTC. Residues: CATSRVSGGSYEQYF.

The CDR3 nucleotides are TGTGCCAGCAGCTTCTGGACAGGGGATTACGAGCAGTACTTC. As protein: CASSFWTGDYEQYF. The rearrangement links TRBV7-2 to TRBJ2-7; 9 bases are shared with TRBD1. The trim removed 3 bases at V and 4 bases at J, leaving 4 bases unmatched. The CDR3 consists of 14 residues. Germline V gene lookup returns CDR1 SGHTA and CDR2 FQGNSA.

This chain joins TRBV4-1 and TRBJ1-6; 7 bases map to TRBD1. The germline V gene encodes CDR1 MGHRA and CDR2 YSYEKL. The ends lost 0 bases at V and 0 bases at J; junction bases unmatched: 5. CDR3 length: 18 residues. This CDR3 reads CASSQDATGSSYNSPLHF. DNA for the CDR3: TGCGCCAGCAGCCAAGATGCGACAGGGAGCTCCTATAATTCACCCCTCCACTTT.

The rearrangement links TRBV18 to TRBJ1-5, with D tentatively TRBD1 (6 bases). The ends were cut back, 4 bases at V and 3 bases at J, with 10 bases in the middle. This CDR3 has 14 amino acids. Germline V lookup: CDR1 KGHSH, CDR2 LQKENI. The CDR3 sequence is CASSRDINNQPQHF. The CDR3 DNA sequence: TGTGCCAGCTCACGGGACATAAACAATCAGCCCCAGCATTTT.

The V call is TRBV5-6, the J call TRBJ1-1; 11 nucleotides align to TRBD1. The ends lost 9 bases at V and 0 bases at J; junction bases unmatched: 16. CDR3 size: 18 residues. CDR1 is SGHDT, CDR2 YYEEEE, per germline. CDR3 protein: CANKGQGVTQPMNTEAFF. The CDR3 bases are TGTGCCAACAAGGGACAGGGGGTAACCCAACCGATGAACACTGAAGCTTTCTTT.

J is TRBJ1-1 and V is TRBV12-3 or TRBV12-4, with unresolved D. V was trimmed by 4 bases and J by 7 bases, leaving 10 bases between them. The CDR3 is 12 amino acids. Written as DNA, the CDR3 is TGTGCCAGCAGTTCCCCCACTGTTGAAGCTTTCTTT. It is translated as CASSSPTVEAFF.

The DNA for the CDR3 is TGTGCCAGCAGTCAGGGGGTTTCCCCACTCAATTCACCCCTCCACTTT. Translation gives CASSQGVSPLNSPLHF. The V and J genes are TRBV27 and TRBJ1-6; 7 bases are shared with TRBD1. The V segment lost 5 bases and the J segment 7 bases; nucleotides outside the gene matches: 11. The CDR3 extends over 16 amino acids. Germline V gives CDR1 MNHEY, CDR2 SMNVEV (reference sequence).

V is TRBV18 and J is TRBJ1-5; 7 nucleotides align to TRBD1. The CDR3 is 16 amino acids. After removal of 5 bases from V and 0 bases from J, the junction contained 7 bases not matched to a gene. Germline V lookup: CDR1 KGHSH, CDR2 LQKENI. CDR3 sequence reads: CASSYGQDYSNQPQHF. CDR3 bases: TGTGCCAGCTCATACGGACAGGACTATAGCAATCAGCCCCAGCATTTT.

The CDR3 DNA is TGTGCCAGCAGCGAACCTGGACAGGGCCGGAATGAGCAGTTCTTC. The encoded protein is CASSEPGQGRNEQFF. V and J are TRBV9 and TRBJ2-1; 8 bases map to TRBD1. Germline assignment: CDR1 SGDLS and CDR2 YYNGEE. The CDR3 is 15 amino acids. With 3 bases clipped from V and 7 bases from J, the junction kept 9 bases outside the gene matches.

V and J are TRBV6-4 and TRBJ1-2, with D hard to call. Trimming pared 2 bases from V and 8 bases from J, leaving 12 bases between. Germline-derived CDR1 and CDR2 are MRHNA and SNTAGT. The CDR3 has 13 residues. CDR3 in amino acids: CASSDPYRGGYTF. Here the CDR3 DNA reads TGTGCCAGCAGTGACCCATACCGGGGAGGCTACACCTTC.

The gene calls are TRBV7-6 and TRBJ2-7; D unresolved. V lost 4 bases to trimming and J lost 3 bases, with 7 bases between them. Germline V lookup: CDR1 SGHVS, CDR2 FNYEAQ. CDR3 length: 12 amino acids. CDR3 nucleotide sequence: TGTGCCAGCAGCTCCCCCGGCTACGAGCAGTACTTC. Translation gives CASSSPGYEQYF.

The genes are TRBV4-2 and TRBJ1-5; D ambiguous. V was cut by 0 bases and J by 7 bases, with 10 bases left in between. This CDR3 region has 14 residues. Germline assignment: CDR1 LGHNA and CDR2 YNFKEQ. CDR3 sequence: CASSQDGEVQPQHF. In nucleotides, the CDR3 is TGTGCCAGCAGCCAAGATGGGGAGGTGCAGCCCCAGCATTTT.

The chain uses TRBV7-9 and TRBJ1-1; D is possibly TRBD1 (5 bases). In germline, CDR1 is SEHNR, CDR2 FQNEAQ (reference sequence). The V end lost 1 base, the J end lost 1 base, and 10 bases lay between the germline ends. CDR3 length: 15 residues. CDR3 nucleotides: TGTGCCAGCAGCTTAGGGGGGGTTCCGAACACTGAAGCTTTCTTT. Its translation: CASSLGGVPNTEAFF.

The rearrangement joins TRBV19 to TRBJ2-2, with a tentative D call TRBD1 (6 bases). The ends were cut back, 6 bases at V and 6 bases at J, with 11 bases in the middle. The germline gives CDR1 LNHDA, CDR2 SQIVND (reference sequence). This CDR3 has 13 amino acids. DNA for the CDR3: TGTGCCAGTAGCCTTTACAGGGCCGGGGAGCTGTTTTTT. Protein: CASSLYRAGELFF.